The clone carrying this T cell receptor beta chain came up once. The antigen remains unidentified. These data belong to a study of blood T cells in healthy people across ages. The study's findings and limits: Estimates of total diversity, which came from one million sequenced T cells, were considered to be underestimates. Unsorted PBMC material precluded a definitive naive versus antigen-experienced comparison.

Then a second PCR, running about 6 to 12 cycles, was carried out with a sample-barcoded 5' primer and a J-beta primer mix. Any given sample supplied a minimum of 2.5 million CDR3-containing paired-end reads. Each CDR3 protein gets one entry after TCRdb re-called the 5' RACE reads with MiXCR. Counted here are about 2 million distinct CDR3 sequences, roughly 49% occurring once; the ten biggest clones make up more than 2%. The sequenced material came from blood. This clonotype originated in a woman aged 40-49 years in good health.

The CDR3, as DNA: TGCAGTGCGACAACAGGGCTATTGGATGAAAAACTGTTTTTT. Translated, it gives CSATTGLLDEKLFF. V usage is TRBV20-1 and J usage is TRBJ1-4; D might be TRBD1 (6 bases). V lost 6 bases and J lost 6, with 17 bases in between. This CDR3 has 14 amino acids. CDR1 is DFQATT and CDR2 is SNEGSKA in the germline V gene (reference sequence).